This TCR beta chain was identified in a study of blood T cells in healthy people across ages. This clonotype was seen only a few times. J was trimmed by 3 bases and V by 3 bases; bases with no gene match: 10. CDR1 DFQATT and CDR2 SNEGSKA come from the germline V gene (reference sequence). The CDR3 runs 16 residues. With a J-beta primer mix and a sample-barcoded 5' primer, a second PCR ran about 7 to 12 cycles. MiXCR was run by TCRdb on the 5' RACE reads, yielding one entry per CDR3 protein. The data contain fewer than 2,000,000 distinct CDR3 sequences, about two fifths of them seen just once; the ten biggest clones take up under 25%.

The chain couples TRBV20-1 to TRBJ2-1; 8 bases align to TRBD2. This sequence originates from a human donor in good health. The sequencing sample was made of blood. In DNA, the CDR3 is TGCAGTGCTAGCCTCACTAGCGGACCAAGCTACAATGAGCAGTTCTTC. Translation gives CSASLTSGPSYNEQFF.